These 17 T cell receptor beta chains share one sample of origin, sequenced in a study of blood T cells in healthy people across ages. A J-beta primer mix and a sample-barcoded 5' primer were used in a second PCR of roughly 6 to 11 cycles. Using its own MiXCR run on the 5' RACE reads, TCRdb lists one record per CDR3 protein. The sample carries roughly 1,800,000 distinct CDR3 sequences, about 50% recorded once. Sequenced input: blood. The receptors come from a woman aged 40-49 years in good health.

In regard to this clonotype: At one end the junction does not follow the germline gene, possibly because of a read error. CDR3 DNA: TGTGCCAGCAGCGCAAGACGAACAGGGAGCACAGTTACGCAGTATTTT. Encoded protein: CASSARRTGSTVTQYF. The chain couples TRBV9 to TRBJ2-3; TRBD1 might be the D (6 bases). The CDR3 runs 16 residues. Germline V gives CDR1 SGDLS, CDR2 YYNGEE.

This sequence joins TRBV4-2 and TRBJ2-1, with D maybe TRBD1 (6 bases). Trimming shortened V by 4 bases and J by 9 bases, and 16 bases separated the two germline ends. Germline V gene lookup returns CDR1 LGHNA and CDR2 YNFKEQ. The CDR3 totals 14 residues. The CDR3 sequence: CASSLRQDHVEQFF. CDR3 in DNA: TGTGCCAGCAGCCTACGACAGGACCACGTTGAGCAGTTCTTC.

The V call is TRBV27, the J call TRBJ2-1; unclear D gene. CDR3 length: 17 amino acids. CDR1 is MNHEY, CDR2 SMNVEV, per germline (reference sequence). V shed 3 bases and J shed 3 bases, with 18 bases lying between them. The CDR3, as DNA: TGTGCCAGCAGTTTGGTTACTTTCCCTTTGGTCTACAATGAGCAGTTCTTC. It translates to CASSLVTFPLVYNEQFF.

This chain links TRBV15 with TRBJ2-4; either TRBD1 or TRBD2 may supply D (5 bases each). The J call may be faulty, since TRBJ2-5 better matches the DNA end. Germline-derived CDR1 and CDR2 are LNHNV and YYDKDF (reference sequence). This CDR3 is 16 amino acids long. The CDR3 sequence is CATSRDGAPIQETQYF. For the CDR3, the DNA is TGTGCCACCAGCAGAGACGGGGCCCCTATCCAAGAGACCCAGTACTTC.

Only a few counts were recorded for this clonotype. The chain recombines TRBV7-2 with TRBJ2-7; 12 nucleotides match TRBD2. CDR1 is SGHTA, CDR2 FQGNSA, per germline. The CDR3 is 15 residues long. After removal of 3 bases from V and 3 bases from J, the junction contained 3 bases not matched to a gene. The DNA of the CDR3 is TGTGCCAGCAGCTTCCCTAGCGGGGGGGACTACGAGCAGTACTTC. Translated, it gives CASSFPSGGDYEQYF.

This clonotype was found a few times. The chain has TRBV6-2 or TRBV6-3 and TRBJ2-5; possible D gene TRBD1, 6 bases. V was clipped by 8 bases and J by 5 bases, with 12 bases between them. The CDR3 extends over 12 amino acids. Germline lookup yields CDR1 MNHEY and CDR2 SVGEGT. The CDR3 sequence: CASGDRRETQYF. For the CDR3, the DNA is TGTGCCAGCGGAGACAGGCGGGAGACCCAGTACTTC.

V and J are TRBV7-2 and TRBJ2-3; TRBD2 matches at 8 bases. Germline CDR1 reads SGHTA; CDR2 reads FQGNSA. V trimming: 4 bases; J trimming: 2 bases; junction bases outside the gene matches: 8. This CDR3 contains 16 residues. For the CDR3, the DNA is TGTGCCAGCAGCTCCCCGGCGGGGGGAATCACAGATACGCAGTATTTT. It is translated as CASSSPAGGITDTQYF. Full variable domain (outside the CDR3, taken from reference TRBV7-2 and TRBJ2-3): GAGVSQSPSNKVTEKGKDVELRCDPISGHTALYWYRQSLGQGLEFLIYFQGNSAPDKSGLPSDRFSAERTGGSVSTLTIQRTQQEDSAVYLCASSSPAGGITDTQYFGPGTRLTVL.

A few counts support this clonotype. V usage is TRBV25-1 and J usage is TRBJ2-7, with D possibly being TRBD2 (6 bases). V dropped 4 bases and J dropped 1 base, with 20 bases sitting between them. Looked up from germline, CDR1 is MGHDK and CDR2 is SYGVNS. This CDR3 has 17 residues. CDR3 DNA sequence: TGTGCCAGCAGTGGCGACCCAGGGATCGGGAGTTCCTACGAGCAGTACTTC. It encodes CASSGDPGIGSSYEQYF.

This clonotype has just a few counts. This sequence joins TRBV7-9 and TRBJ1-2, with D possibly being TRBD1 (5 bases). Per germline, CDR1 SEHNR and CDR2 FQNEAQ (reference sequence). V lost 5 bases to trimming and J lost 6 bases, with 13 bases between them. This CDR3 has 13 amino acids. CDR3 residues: CASSQGVGDGYTF. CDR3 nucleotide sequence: TGTGCCAGCAGCCAAGGGGTCGGGGATGGCTACACCTTC.

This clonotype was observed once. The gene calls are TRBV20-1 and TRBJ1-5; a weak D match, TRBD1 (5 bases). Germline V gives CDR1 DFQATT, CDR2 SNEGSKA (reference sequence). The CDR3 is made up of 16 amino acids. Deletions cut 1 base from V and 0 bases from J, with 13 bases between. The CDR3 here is CSARGRGSISNQPQHF. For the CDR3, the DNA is TGCAGTGCTAGAGGGCGGGGGTCGATTAGCAATCAGCCCCAGCATTTT.

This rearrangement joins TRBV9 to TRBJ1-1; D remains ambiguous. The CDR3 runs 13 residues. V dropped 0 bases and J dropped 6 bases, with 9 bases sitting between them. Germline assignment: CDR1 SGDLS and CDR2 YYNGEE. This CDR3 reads CASSVGPASEAFF. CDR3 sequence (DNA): TGTGCCAGCAGCGTAGGGCCGGCCTCTGAAGCTTTCTTT.

This CDR3 is CASSQEVGGAYNEQYF. DNA of the CDR3: TGTGCCAGCAGCCAAGAAGTCGGGGGCGCCTACAATGAGCAGTACTTC. The chain has TRBV4-2 and TRBJ2-5, with D perhaps being TRBD1 or TRBD2 (6 bases each). V was pared by 0 bases and J by 11 bases, with 22 bases between. The V gene's germline CDR1 is LGHNA and CDR2 YNFKEQ. The CDR3 runs to 16 residues.

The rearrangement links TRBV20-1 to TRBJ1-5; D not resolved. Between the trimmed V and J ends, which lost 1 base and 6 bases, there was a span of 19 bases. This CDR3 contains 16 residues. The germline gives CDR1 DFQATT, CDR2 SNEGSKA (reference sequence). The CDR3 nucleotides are TGCAGTGCTAGAGTCCCGGAGGGAAGGGTGTTTCAGCCCCAGCATTTT. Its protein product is CSARVPEGRVFQPQHF.

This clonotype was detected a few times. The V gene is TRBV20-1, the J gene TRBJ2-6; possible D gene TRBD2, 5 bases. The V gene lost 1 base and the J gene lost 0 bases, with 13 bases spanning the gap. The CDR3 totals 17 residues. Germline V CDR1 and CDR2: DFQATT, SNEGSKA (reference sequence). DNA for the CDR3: TGCAGTGCTAGAGTCCCTTCGGAGGTCTCTGGGGCCAACGTCCTGACTTTC. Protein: CSARVPSEVSGANVLTF.

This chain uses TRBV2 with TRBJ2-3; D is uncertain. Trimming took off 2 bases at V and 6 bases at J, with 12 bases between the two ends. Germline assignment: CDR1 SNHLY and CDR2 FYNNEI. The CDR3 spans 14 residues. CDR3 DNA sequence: TGTGCCAGCAGTGAACTTACTACCTACGATACGCAGTATTTT. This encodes CASSELTTYDTQYF.

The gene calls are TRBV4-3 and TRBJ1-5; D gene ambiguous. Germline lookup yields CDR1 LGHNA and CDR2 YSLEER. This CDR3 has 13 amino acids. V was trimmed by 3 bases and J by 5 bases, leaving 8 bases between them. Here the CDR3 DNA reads TGCGCCAGCAGCCATTCATCCGATCAGCCCCAGCATTTT. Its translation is CASSHSSDQPQHF.

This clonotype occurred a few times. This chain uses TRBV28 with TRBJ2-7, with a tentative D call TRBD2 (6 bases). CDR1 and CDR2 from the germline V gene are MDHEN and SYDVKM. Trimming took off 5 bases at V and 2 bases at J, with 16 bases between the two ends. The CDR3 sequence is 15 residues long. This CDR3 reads CASSAPEGLAYEQYF. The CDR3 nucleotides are TGTGCCAGCAGTGCCCCGGAGGGGCTGGCCTACGAGCAGTACTTC.